The 15 T cell receptor beta chains presented below share a single source sample, sequenced in a study of T-cell memory formation after mild COVID-19. TCRdb processed the 5' RACE reads anew with MiXCR; each CDR3 protein has one entry. The sample includes 150,000 to 200,000 distinct CDR3 sequences, approximately 13% of them seen just once. Sequencing input: PBMCs or a T cell subset sorted from them (not recorded which). These receptor sequences come from a man aged 18-30 years who had mild COVID-19 (a few samples of this study predate the infection). Cell type and time point are not known.

The chain recombines TRBV25-1 with TRBJ1-3, with D unclear. In germline, CDR1 is MGHDK, CDR2 SYGVNS. The germline V and J ends were trimmed by 1 base and 3 bases, with 10 bases remaining between them. The CDR3 is 15 residues long. In DNA, the CDR3 is TGTGCCAGCAGTGAATTTGGGCGGGGTGGAAACACCATATATTTT. The encoded protein is CASSEFGRGGNTIYF.

The rearrangement uses TRBV28 and TRBJ2-1, with D possibly matching TRBD2 (6 bases). Per the germline V gene, CDR1 is MDHEN and CDR2 is SYDVKM. The CDR3 has 12 residues. V lost 3 bases and J lost 15, with 15 bases in between. The CDR3 protein is CASSLVGLSVFF. The CDR3 bases are TGTGCCAGCAGTTTGGTAGGACTATCCGTGTTCTTC.

This chain connects TRBV6-2 or TRBV6-3 to TRBJ1-2; possibly TRBD1 for D (5 bases). V dropped 5 bases and J dropped 1 base, with 8 bases sitting between them. This CDR3 region has 13 residues. From germline, CDR1 is MNHEY and CDR2 SVGEGT. As DNA, the CDR3 is TGTGCCAGCAGTCGGGACCATAACTATGGCTACACCTTC. Protein: CASSRDHNYGYTF.

As DNA, the CDR3 is TGCGCCAGCAGCGTTGACAGGGCGGGCTACGGCTACACCTTC. Amino acid sequence: CASSVDRAGYGYTF. The chain uses TRBV5-1 and TRBJ1-2; 7 bases are shared with TRBD1. Per germline, CDR1 SGHRS and CDR2 YFSETQ. The CDR3 sequence is 14 residues long. The V gene end was trimmed by 4 bases and the J gene end by 8 bases; junction bases not matched to a gene: 11.

This chain joins TRBV6-1 and TRBJ1-1, with D unclear. Trimming took 6 bases from V and 1 from J, leaving 9 bases between them. The CDR3 is 13 amino acids. Germline CDR1 is MNHNS and CDR2 is SASEGT. The CDR3 sequence is CASRGAWNTEAFF. CDR3 nucleotide sequence: TGTGCCAGCAGGGGCGCATGGAACACTGAAGCTTTCTTT.

This clonotype was seen repeatedly, ten times or more. V usage is TRBV11-2 and J usage is TRBJ2-2, with D tentatively TRBD2 (6 bases). V was shortened by 5 bases and J by 2 bases, with 12 bases between the two germline ends. Germline CDR1 and CDR2: SGHAT and FQNNGV. This CDR3 has 15 residues. CDR3 nucleotides: TGTGCCAGCAGCAGAACTAGCTCTAACACCGGGGAGCTGTTTTTT. It encodes CASSRTSSNTGELFF.

This clonotype has more than one count but fewer than ten. V usage is TRBV20-1 and J usage is TRBJ2-4; D is ambiguous. The CDR3 length is 13 residues. CDR1 and CDR2 from the germline V gene are DFQATT and SNEGSKA (reference sequence). V was cut by 4 bases and J by 0 bases, with 7 bases left in between. As DNA, the CDR3 is TGCAGTGCTACGGCGCTAGCCAAAAACATTCAGTACTTC. Amino acid sequence: CSATALAKNIQYF.

Only a few counts were recorded for this clonotype. The chain links TRBV6-5 to TRBJ1-1; D is perhaps TRBD1 (5 bases). Germline lookup yields CDR1 MNHEY and CDR2 SVGAGI. The CDR3 consists of 12 residues. The V gene lost 2 bases and the J gene lost 10 bases, with 11 bases spanning the gap. CDR3 sequence reads: CASSYGQGVAFF. The CDR3 bases are TGTGCCAGCAGTTACGGACAAGGTGTAGCTTTCTTT.

This clonotype appeared many times. The chain recombines TRBV24-1 with TRBJ1-1; D gene uncertain. The ends were cut back, 4 bases at V and 1 base at J, with 6 bases in the middle. This CDR3 is 13 amino acids long. Looked up from germline, CDR1 is KGHDR and CDR2 is SFDVKD. The CDR3 DNA is TGTGCCACCAGTGAGAGTTGGAACACTGAAGCTTTCTTT. This codes for CATSESWNTEAFF.

This clonotype was detected only a few times. The rearrangement uses TRBV20-1 and TRBJ2-3, with 9 bases aligning to TRBD2. With 0 bases clipped from V and 2 bases from J, the junction kept 6 bases outside the gene matches. Germline values: CDR1 DFQATT, CDR2 SNEGSKA (reference sequence). The CDR3 covers 16 residues. This CDR3 reads CSARDFAGGPTDTQYF. The CDR3 DNA sequence: TGCAGTGCTAGAGACTTTGCGGGGGGGCCCACAGATACGCAGTATTTT.

This clonotype was recorded a few times. The J gene is TRBJ1-4, the V gene TRBV18; D call uncertain. Trimming cost V 5 bases and J 7 bases, with 8 bases left between them. The CDR3 has 12 residues. Germline assignment: CDR1 KGHSH and CDR2 LQKENI. In DNA form, the CDR3 reads TGTGCCAGCTCAGGGGAAGGTGAAAAACTGTTTTTT. Its translation: CASSGEGEKLFF.

This chain links TRBV29-1 with TRBJ1-2; D is possibly TRBD1 (6 bases). This CDR3 has 13 amino acids. Germline-derived CDR1 and CDR2 are SQVTM and ANQGSEA. Trimming took 4 bases from V and 4 from J, leaving 13 bases between them. CDR3 sequence reads: CSVVTGEPYGYTF. The CDR3 DNA reads TGCAGCGTTGTGACAGGAGAGCCCTATGGCTACACCTTC.

The chain joins TRBV18 to TRBJ1-5, with D possibly TRBD1 on 6 matching bases. CDR3 length: 12 residues. Germline CDR1 is KGHSH and CDR2 is LQKENI. V was pared by 3 bases and J by 7 bases, with 7 bases between. CDR3 amino acids: CASSPGQQPQHF. For the CDR3, the DNA is TGTGCCAGCTCACCCGGACAGCAGCCCCAGCATTTT.

The chain is built from TRBV11-1 and TRBJ2-2; weak D call: TRBD2 (5 bases). The CDR3 length is 19 residues. Germline loops: CDR1 SGHAT, CDR2 FQDESV (reference sequence). V shed 3 bases and J shed 2 bases, with 22 bases lying between them. The CDR3 is CASSLVGRRGRSNTGELFF. The CDR3, as DNA: TGTGCCAGCAGCTTGGTAGGGCGGAGAGGGCGGAGTAACACCGGGGAGCTGTTTTTT.

The chain is built from TRBV10-3 and TRBJ2-2, with a weak D call TRBD1 (6 bases). The V gene's germline CDR1 is ENHRY and CDR2 SYGVKD. The CDR3 extends over 14 amino acids. Trimming took 7 bases from V and 6 from J, leaving 15 bases between them. The DNA for the CDR3 is TGTGCCATCACGGGAACAGGGAAGGCCGGGGAGCTGTTTTTT. Amino acids: CAITGTGKAGELFF.